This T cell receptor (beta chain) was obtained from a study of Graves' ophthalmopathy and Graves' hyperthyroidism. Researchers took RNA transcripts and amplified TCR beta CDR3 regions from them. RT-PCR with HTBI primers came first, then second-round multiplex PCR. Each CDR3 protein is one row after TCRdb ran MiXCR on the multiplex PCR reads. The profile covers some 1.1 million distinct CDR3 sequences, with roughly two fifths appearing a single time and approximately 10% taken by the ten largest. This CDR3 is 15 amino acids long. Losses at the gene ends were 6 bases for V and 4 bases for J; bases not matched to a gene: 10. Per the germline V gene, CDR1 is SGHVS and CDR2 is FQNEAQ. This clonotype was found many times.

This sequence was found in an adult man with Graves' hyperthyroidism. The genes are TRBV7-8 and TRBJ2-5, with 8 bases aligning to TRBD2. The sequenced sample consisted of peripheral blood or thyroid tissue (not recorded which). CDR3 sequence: CASSPYGGAGETQYF. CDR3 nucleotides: TGTGCCAGCAGTCCGTACGGGGGGGCAGGAGAGACCCAGTACTTC. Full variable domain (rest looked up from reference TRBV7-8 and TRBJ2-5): GAGVSQSPRYKVAKRGQDVALRCDPISGHVSLFWYQQALGQGPEFLTYFQNEAQLDKSGLPSDRFFAERPEGSVSTLKIQRTQQEDSAVYLCASSPYGGAGETQYFGPGTRLLVL.